The 12 T cell receptor beta chains below were found in one sample sequenced in a study of blood T cells in healthy people across ages. Sample-barcoded 5' priming and a J-beta primer mix drove a second PCR of roughly 7 to 11 cycles. TCRdb ran MiXCR on the 5' RACE reads and lists one entry per CDR3 protein. The sample shows approximately 580,000 distinct CDR3 sequences, 24% of them seen only once. These data were also filed under a second study, of T cells of mothers and their children.

Sequences were obtained from blood. These receptors were collected from a boy under 18 in good health.

The rearrangement uses TRBV4-1 and TRBJ1-2, with D possibly being TRBD1 (6 bases). Germline loops: CDR1 MGHRA, CDR2 YSYEKL. This CDR3 has 16 residues. With 0 bases removed from V and 3 bases from J, the gap between germline ends came to 14 bases. CDR3 in amino acids: CASSQEGSGADYGYTF. The CDR3 DNA sequence: TGCGCCAGCAGCCAAGAAGGGTCGGGGGCGGACTATGGCTACACCTTC.

This clonotype was recorded a few times. The V and J genes are TRBV27 and TRBJ2-7; D gene ambiguous. V was cut by 0 bases and J by 2 bases, with 8 bases left in between. The CDR3 length is 14 residues. Looked up from germline, CDR1 is MNHEY and CDR2 is SMNVEV (reference sequence). Written as DNA, the CDR3 is TGTGCCAGCAGTTTATCCTTATACCCCTACGAGCAGTACTTC. Protein: CASSLSLYPYEQYF.

V usage is TRBV28 and J usage is TRBJ2-3; no firm D call. Looked up from germline, CDR1 is MDHEN and CDR2 is SYDVKM. Trimming shortened V by 5 bases and J by 2 bases, and 5 bases separated the two germline ends. This CDR3 is built from 12 residues. The CDR3 sequence is CASSVDTDTQYF. Here the CDR3 DNA reads TGTGCCAGCAGTGTGGACACAGATACGCAGTATTTT.

This clonotype has only a few counts. The chain recombines TRBV7-2 with TRBJ2-2; 9 bases fit TRBD2. Germline V gene lookup returns CDR1 SGHTA and CDR2 FQGNSA. V shed 1 base and J 5 bases; nucleotides not matched to a gene: 11. The CDR3 runs to 18 residues. The DNA for the CDR3 is TGTGCCAGCAGCTTAGGAGGTCTAGCGGGGATCTTGACCGGGGAGCTGTTTTTT. This encodes CASSLGGLAGILTGELFF.

This clonotype has more than one count but fewer than ten. The rearrangement links TRBV6-2 or TRBV6-3 to TRBJ2-3; D unresolved. Trimming pared 2 bases from V and 6 bases from J, leaving 12 bases between. The CDR3 contains 14 residues. Germline CDR1 MNHEY, CDR2 SVGEGT. The CDR3 bases are TGTGCCAGCAGTTACCCACCCCGGGTTGATACGCAGTATTTT. This translates into CASSYPPRVDTQYF.

This chain uses TRBV24-1 with TRBJ2-3, with TRBD2 matching 9 bases. This CDR3 comprises 14 residues. V shed 5 bases and J 4 bases; nucleotides not matched to a gene: 3. CDR1 and CDR2 (germline): KGHDR, SFDVKD. The CDR3 DNA sequence: TGTGCCACCAGTGGGGCGGGAGGGCCAGATACGCAGTATTTT. Translating gives CATSGAGGPDTQYF.

V is TRBV5-5 and J is TRBJ1-1; 10 positions agree with TRBD1. Germline loops: CDR1 SGHKS, CDR2 YYEKEE (reference sequence). With V trimmed by 3 bases and J by 4 bases, 9 bases remained unmatched. The CDR3 has 16 amino acids. The CDR3 DNA sequence: TGTGCCAGCAGCTATTATACCGGGACAGGGGCCACTGAAGCTTTCTTT. Translation gives CASSYYTGTGATEAFF.

This rearrangement joins TRBV7-2 to TRBJ2-7, with D perhaps matching TRBD2 (6 bases). V lost 0 bases and J 9 bases, leaving 21 bases between the germline ends. The germline gives CDR1 SGHTA, CDR2 FQGNSA. The CDR3 loop spans 16 amino acids. CDR3 amino acids: CASSLAGTSPSWGQYF. In nucleotides, the CDR3 is TGTGCCAGCAGCTTAGCAGGGACTTCCCCCTCTTGGGGGCAGTACTTC.

V and J are TRBV29-1 and TRBJ1-2; the match to TRBD1 covers 11 bases. The V segment lost 6 bases and the J segment 7 bases; nucleotides outside the gene matches: 4. The CDR3 extends over 12 amino acids. Germline V lookup: CDR1 SQVTM, CDR2 ANQGSEA. CDR3 nucleotides: TGCAGCGTCGGACAGGGGGCGGTTGGCTACACCTTC. Translated: CSVGQGAVGYTF.

V is TRBV20-1 and J is TRBJ2-5; TRBD1 might be the D (5 bases). The CDR3 contains 15 residues. Germline values: CDR1 DFQATT, CDR2 SNEGSKA (reference sequence). Trimming stripped 0 bases from V and 5 bases from J, with 16 bases between. The CDR3 coding sequence is TGCAGTGCTAGAGATTTTGGGCAGGGTGAGGAGACCCAGTACTTC. Protein product: CSARDFGQGEETQYF.

This clonotype was picked up a small number of times. V and J are TRBV7-2 and TRBJ2-7; 7 nucleotides line up with TRBD1. V shed 1 base, J shed 5 bases, and the junction held 5 bases outside the gene matches. The CDR3 runs to 14 residues. Germline V gene lookup returns CDR1 SGHTA and CDR2 FQGNSA. The CDR3 sequence is CASSLGQGVDEQYF. The CDR3 DNA sequence: TGTGCCAGCAGCTTAGGCCAGGGGGTTGACGAGCAGTACTTC.

This clonotype has a count of ten or more. The genes are TRBV5-1 and TRBJ2-2, with D perhaps matching TRBD1 or TRBD2 (6 bases each). The germline CDR1 and CDR2 sequences are SGHRS and YFSETQ. The CDR3 is 17 residues long. The germline V and J ends were trimmed by 1 base and 2 bases, with 15 bases remaining between them. CDR3 amino acids: CASSLFPSGANTGELFF. In DNA, the CDR3 is TGCGCCAGCAGCTTGTTCCCCTCGGGGGCCAACACCGGGGAGCTGTTTTTT.